These 4 T cell receptor beta chains were all obtained from the same sample, sequenced in a study of persistence of HIV-infected CD4 T cells. Antigens for these TCRs are unknown. The libraries were made with immunoSEQ version 4 in survey mode. Libraries were prepared by immunoSEQ multiplex PCR; TCRdb keeps only in-frame clonotypes and omits some of them. The repertoire includes 25,000 to 35,000 clones, around 80% of them detected once, and 0.75% to 0.95% sits in the top ten. Lysates of CMV-infected fibroblasts at roughly 10 ug/mL stimulated these cells. CD40L-negative CD69-negative CD45RO-high memory CD4+ T cells were sorted as populations depleted of antigen-responding cells. Sequencing was performed on CD4+ T cells sorted from PBMCs after 18-hour stimulation, taken from a patient who received antiretroviral therapy. These receptors originate from an adult woman with HIV who was CMV-seropositive.

The chain combines TRBV6-5 with TRBJ2-5; TRBD1 matches 7 bases. Per the germline V gene, CDR1 is MNHEY and CDR2 is SVGAGI. Trimming took 8 bases from V and 5 from J; bases not matched to a gene: 8. The CDR3 is 13 residues long. The CDR3 reads CASCLGGGETQYF. CDR3 nucleotide sequence: TGTGCCAGCTGCTTAGGGGGCGGGGAGACCCAGTACTTC.

This clone was detected a few times. V gene TRBV13 combines with J gene TRBJ1-5, with TRBD1 identical over 7 bases. CDR1 and CDR2 from the germline V gene are PRHDT and FYEKMQ (reference sequence). The V and J ends lost 5 bases and 7 bases, in that order; junction bases with no gene match: 5. This CDR3 spans 13 amino acids. The CDR3 region has the DNA TGTGCCAGCAGCCAAGACAGGGAACAGCCCCAGCATTTT. Protein sequence: CASSQDREQPQHF.

The chain is built from TRBV11-1 and TRBJ2-3, with 8 nucleotides matching TRBD2. The V gene's germline CDR1 is SGHAT and CDR2 FQDESV (reference sequence). The V gene end was trimmed by 1 base and the J gene end by 7 bases; junction bases not matched to a gene: 10. There are 16 residues in the CDR3. Written as DNA, the CDR3 is TGTGCCAGCAGCTTAGGGGCGCGGGGGGTTCCACATACGCAGTATTTT. This codes for CASSLGARGVPHTQYF. The variable domain in full, completed from reference TRBV11-1 and TRBJ2-3, reads EAEVAQSPRYKITEKSQAVAFWCDPISGHATLYWYRQILGQGPELLVQFQDESVVDDSQLPKDRFSAERLKGVDSTLKIQPAELGDSAMYLCASSLGARGVPHTQYFGPGTRLTVL.

The chain couples TRBV30 to TRBJ1-3; D gene uncertain. The CDR3 is 13 residues long. Germline assignment: CDR1 GTSNPN and CDR2 SVGIG (reference sequence). Trimming stripped 4 bases from V and 0 bases from J, with 7 bases between. CDR3: CAWILGSGNTIYF. The CDR3, as DNA: TGTGCCTGGATCTTAGGCTCTGGAAACACCATATATTTT.